This TCR beta chain is from a study of shared clonotypes between healthy human individuals. General study findings and limits: Sampling was confined to blood; repertoires within tissues likely differ.

CD45RO-negative, CCR7-selected cells formed the naive CD8 fraction, which excluded terminally differentiated effector memory CD45RA+ cells. About this clone: What it binds is unknown.

This CDR3 region has 17 residues. Germline V gene sequence: CDR1 SEHNR, CDR2 FQNEAQ (reference sequence). V lost 8 bases, J lost 5 bases, and 24 bases lay in between. Original analysis: ImmunoSEQ sequences covered only the junction and lacked quality scores; filtering therefore differed. Sequencing used immunoSEQ multiplex PCR; TCRdb keeps in-frame clones, though not all of them. The D gene and trimming were derived from the DNA, and the V and J assignments and clone size from that table. The data contain some 2.1 million clones, roughly 93% of them singletons. Source material: naive CD8+ T cells from PBMCs. The chain employs TRBV7-9 and TRBJ1-4, with a possible D match to TRBD1 (6 bases). This TCR was sampled from a man between 18 and 29 years old in good health. Some clones in this sample may be carry-over from other donors' samples. The CDR3 region is CASGGGLSRSRNEKLFF. The CDR3 DNA follows: TGTGCCAGCGGAGGGGGGCTATCGCGTTCCCGCAATGAAAAACTGTTTTTT.